Shown below are 10 T cell receptor beta chains from a single sample sequenced in a study of cytomegalovirus exposure and HLA in healthy donors. The repertoire was sequenced with immunoSEQ multiplex PCR; TCRdb's copy has only in-frame clones and lacks some. Of 150,000 to 200,000 clones in the sample, 84% were seen once. The sample comprised PBMCs. Receptors were obtained from a woman aged 25-40 years in good health and CMV-seropositive.

The chain recombines TRBV29-1 with TRBJ1-4; D remains ambiguous. The germline CDR1 and CDR2 sequences are SQVTM and ANQGSEA. V was pared by 1 base and J by 10 bases, with 7 bases between. CDR3 length equals 11 residues. The CDR3 DNA sequence: TGCAGCGTTGAAGTCGCGCGAAAACTGTTTTTT. This codes for CSVEVARKLFF.

V usage is TRBV4-1 and J usage is TRBJ1-2; D remains ambiguous. Trimming cost V 5 bases and J 4 bases, with 11 bases left between them. This CDR3 has 13 residues. The germline V gene has CDR1 MGHRA and CDR2 YSYEKL. CDR3 amino acids: CASSDPNIYGYTF. The CDR3 DNA sequence: TGCGCCAGCAGCGATCCGAACATCTATGGCTACACCTTC.

This chain connects TRBV5-8 to TRBJ2-7; perhaps TRBD1 as D (6 bases). This CDR3 region has 14 residues. The V gene lost 4 bases and the J gene lost 6 bases, with 17 bases spanning the gap. In germline, CDR1 is SGHTS, CDR2 YDEGEE. This chain's CDR3 is CASSPDTGIGEQYF. Here the CDR3 DNA reads TGTGCCAGCAGCCCGGACACAGGGATTGGCGAGCAGTACTTC.

This chain connects TRBV2 to TRBJ2-1, with 8 bases matching TRBD1. The CDR3 loop spans 13 amino acids. CDR1 and CDR2 (germline): SNHLY, FYNNEI. The junction had 5 bases not matched to a gene; V was cut back by 8 bases and J by 5 bases. CDR3 nucleotides: TGTGCCAGCGGACAGGGAATTCACAATGAGCAGTTCTTC. This codes for CASGQGIHNEQFF.

This chain connects TRBV19 to TRBJ2-7; the D gene is possibly TRBD2 (6 bases). The CDR3 totals 16 residues. Trimming left V 3 bases short and J 3 bases short, with 18 bases between. CDR1 LNHDA and CDR2 SQIVND come from the germline V gene (reference sequence). The CDR3 is CASSILGGRVSYEQYF. CDR3 bases: TGTGCCAGTAGTATCTTGGGGGGACGAGTTAGCTACGAGCAGTACTTC.

This clone was counted a single time. The chain is built from TRBV18 and TRBJ2-3, with D possibly being TRBD1 (5 bases). Trimming pared 5 bases from V and 0 bases from J, leaving 6 bases between. Germline assignment: CDR1 KGHSH and CDR2 LQKENI. The CDR3 spans 13 residues. The CDR3 sequence is CASSGASTDTQYF. The CDR3 DNA reads TGTGCCAGCTCAGGGGCTAGCACAGATACGCAGTATTTT.

The chain links TRBV28 to TRBJ2-7; D is perhaps TRBD2 (7 bases). CDR3 length equals 15 residues. Trimming left V 3 bases short and J 6 bases short, with 18 bases between. CDR1 MDHEN and CDR2 SYDVKM come from the germline V gene. CDR3 nucleotide sequence: TGTGCCAGCAGTTTTGCCTCAAGCGGGACATCCGAGCAGTACTTC. This gives the protein CASSFASSGTSEQYF. The full variable domain, completed using reference TRBV28 and TRBJ2-7, is DVKVTQSSRYLVKRTGEKVFLECVQDMDHENMFWYRQDPGLGLRLIYFSYDVKMKEKGDIPEGYSVSREKKERFSLILESASTNQTSMYLCASSFASSGTSEQYFGPGTRLTVT.

This clone was recorded a few times. The rearrangement links TRBV27 to TRBJ2-1, with D unresolved. Trimming stripped 0 bases from V and 6 bases from J, with 12 bases between. Germline V lookup: CDR1 MNHEY, CDR2 SMNVEV (reference sequence). This CDR3 spans 15 amino acids. For the CDR3, the DNA is TGTGCCAGCAGTTTATCGTTGCGGCCCGGCAATGAGCAGTTCTTC. Its protein product is CASSLSLRPGNEQFF.

The chain has TRBV19 and TRBJ1-5, with D possibly being TRBD1 (5 bases). The germline V gene encodes CDR1 LNHDA and CDR2 SQIVND (reference sequence). The CDR3 sequence is 15 residues long. The germline V and J ends were trimmed by 4 bases and 0 bases, with 10 bases remaining between them. CDR3 in DNA: TGTGCCAGTAGTAGCTGGGGCTATAGCAATCAGCCCCAGCATTTT. It is translated as CASSSWGYSNQPQHF.

The gene calls are TRBV20-1 and TRBJ2-7; D is perhaps TRBD2 (6 bases). The V and J ends lost 5 bases and 6 bases respectively, with 11 bases between them. This CDR3 is built from 11 residues. Germline V gives CDR1 DFQATT, CDR2 SNEGSKA (reference sequence). The CDR3 DNA reads as TGCAGTGCTCTCAAGCGGGTCGAGCAGTACTTC. As protein: CSALKRVEQYF.